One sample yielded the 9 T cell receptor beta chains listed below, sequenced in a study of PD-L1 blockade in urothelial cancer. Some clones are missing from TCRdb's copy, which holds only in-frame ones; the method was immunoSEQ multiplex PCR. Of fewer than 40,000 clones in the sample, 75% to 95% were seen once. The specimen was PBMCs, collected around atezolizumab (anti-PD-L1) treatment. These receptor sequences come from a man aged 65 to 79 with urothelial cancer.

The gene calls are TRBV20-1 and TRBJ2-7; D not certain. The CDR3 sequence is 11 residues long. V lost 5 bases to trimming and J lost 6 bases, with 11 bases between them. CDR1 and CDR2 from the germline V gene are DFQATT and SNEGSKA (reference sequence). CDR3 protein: CSAPQPSEQYF. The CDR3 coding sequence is TGCAGTGCTCCACAGCCGTCCGAGCAGTACTTC.

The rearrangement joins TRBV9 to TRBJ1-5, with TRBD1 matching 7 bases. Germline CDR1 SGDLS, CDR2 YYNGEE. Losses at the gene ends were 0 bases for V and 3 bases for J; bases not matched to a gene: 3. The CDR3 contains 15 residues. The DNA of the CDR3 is TGTGCCAGCAGCGTAGCAGGACAGGCCAATCAGCCCCAGCATTTT. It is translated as CASSVAGQANQPQHF.

CDR3 loop: CASSRTGGSLNEKLFF. CDR3 sequence (DNA): TGTGCCAGCAGCCGGACAGGAGGTTCCCTAAATGAAAAACTGTTTTTT. The chain joins TRBV9 to TRBJ1-4; TRBD1 agrees at 7 bases. The germline gives CDR1 SGDLS, CDR2 YYNGEE. After removal of 4 bases from V and 5 bases from J, the junction contained 11 bases not matched to a gene. The CDR3 is 16 amino acids.

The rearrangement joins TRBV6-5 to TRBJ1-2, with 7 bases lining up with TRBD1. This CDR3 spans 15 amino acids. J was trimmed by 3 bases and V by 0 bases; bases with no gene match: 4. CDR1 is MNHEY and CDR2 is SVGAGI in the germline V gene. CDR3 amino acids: CASSYSRGRDYGYTF. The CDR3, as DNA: TGTGCCAGCAGTTACTCGAGGGGGCGAGACTATGGCTACACCTTC.

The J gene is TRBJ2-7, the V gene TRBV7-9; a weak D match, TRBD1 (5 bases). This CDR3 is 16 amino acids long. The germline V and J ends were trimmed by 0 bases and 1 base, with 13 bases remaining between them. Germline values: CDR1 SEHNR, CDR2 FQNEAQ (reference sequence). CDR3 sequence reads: CASSLALRETSYEQYF. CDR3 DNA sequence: TGTGCCAGCAGCTTAGCGCTCAGGGAAACATCCTACGAGCAGTACTTC.

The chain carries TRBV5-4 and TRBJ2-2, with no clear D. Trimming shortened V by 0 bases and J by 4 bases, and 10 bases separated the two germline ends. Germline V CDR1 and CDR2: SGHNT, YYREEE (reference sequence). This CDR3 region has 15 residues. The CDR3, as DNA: TGTGCCAGCAGCTTGGGGCAGGTTAGCACCGGGGAGCTGTTTTTT. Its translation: CASSLGQVSTGELFF.

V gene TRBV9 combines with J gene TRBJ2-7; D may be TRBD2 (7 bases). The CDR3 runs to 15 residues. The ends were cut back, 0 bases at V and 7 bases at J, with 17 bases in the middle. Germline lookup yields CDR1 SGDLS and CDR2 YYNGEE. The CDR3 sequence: CASSVAGGRVGEQYF. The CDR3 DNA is TGTGCCAGCAGCGTAGCCGGGGGGCGAGTGGGAGAGCAGTACTTC.

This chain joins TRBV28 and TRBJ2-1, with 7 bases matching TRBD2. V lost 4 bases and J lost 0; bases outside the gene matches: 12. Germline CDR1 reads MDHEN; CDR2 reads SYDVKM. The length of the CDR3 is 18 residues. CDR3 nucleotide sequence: TGTGCCAGCAGTTCCACCGGGACTACCCTGAGCTCCTACAATGAGCAGTTCTTC. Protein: CASSSTGTTLSSYNEQFF.

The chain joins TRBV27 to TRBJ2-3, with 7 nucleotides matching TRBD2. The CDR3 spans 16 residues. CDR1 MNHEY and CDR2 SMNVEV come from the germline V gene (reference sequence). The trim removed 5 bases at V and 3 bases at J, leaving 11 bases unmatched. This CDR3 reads CASSTPSGVETDTQYF. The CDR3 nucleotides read TGTGCCAGCAGTACCCCTAGCGGAGTCGAAACAGATACGCAGTATTTT.